This TCR beta chain was sequenced for a study of blood T cells in healthy people across ages. Across the study: Template-switching capture recovered about one barcoded beta molecule per two T cells.

The CDR3 runs to 14 residues. The germline gives CDR1 MNHNY, CDR2 SVGAGI (reference sequence). A sample-barcoded 5' primer and a J-beta primer mix were used in a second PCR of roughly 7 to 11 cycles. Each cDNA molecule was tagged by a template-switch adaptor with 12 random nucleotides. TCRdb redid the calling of the 5' RACE reads with MiXCR, one entry per CDR3 protein. The sample yields 2 million or so distinct CDR3 sequences, about 49% seen once. Specimen: blood. The sequence came from a woman aged 40 to 49 in good health. This chain uses TRBV6-6 with TRBJ2-7; D not certain. The J call is uncertain, as TRBJ2-5 better fits the DNA end. CDR3 sequence reads: CASSSHSDVQTQYF. The CDR3 nucleotides read TGTGCCAGCAGTTCCCACTCGGACGTTCAGACCCAGTACTTC.